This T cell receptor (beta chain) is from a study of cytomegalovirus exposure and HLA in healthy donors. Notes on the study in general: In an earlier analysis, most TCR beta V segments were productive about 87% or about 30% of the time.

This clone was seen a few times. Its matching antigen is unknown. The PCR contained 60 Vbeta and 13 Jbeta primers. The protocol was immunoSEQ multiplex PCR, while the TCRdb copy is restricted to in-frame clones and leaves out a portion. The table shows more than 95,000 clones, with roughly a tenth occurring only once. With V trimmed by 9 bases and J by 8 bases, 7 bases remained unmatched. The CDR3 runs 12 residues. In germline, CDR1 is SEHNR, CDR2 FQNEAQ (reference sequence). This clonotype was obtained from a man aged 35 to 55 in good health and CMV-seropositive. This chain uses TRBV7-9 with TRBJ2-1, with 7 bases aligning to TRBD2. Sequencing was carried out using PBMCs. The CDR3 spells CASNRRGDEQFF. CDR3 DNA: TGTGCCAGTAATCGCCGGGGGGATGAGCAGTTCTTC.